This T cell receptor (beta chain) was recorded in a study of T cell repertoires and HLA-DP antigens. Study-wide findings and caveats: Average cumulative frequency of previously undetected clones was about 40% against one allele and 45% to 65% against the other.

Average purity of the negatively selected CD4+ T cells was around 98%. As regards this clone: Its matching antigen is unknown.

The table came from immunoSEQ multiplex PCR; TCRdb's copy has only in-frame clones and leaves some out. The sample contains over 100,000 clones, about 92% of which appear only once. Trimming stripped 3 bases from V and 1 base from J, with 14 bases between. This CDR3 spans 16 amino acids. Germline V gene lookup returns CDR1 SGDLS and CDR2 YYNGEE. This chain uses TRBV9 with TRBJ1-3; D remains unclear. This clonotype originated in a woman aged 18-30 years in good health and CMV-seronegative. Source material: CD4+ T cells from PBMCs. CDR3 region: CASSGPLDGSGNTIYF. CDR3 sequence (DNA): TGTGCCAGCAGCGGACCCCTTGACGGGTCTGGAAACACCATATATTTT.